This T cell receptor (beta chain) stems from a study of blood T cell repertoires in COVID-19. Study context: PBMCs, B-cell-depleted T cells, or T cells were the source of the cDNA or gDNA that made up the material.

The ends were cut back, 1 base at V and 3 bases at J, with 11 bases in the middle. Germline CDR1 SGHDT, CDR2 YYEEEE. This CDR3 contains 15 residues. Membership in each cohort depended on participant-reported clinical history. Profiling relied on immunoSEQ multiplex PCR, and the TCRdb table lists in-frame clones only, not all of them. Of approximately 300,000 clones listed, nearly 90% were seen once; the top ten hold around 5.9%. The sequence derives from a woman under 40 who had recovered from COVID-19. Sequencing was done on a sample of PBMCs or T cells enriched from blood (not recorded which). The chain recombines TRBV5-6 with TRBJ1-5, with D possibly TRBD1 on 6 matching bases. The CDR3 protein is CASSLFYRDNQPQHF. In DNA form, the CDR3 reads TGTGCCAGCAGCTTGTTTTACAGGGACAATCAGCCCCAGCATTTT.